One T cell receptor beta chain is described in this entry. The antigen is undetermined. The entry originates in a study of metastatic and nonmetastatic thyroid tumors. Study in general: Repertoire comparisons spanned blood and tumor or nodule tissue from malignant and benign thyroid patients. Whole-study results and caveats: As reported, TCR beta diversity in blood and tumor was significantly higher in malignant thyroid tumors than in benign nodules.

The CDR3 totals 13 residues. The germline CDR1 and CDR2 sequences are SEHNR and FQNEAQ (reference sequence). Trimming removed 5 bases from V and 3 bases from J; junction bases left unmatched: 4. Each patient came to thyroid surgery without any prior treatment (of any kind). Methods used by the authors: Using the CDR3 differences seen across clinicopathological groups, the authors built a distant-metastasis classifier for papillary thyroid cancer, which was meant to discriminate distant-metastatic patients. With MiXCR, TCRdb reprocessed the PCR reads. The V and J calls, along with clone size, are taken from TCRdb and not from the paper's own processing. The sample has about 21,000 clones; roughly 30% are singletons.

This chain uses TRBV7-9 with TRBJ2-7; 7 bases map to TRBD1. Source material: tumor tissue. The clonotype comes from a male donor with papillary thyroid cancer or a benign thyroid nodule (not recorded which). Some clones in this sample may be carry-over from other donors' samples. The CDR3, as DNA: TGTGCCAGCAGCGAAGCAGGGGGCTACGAGCAGTACTTC. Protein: CASSEAGGYEQYF.